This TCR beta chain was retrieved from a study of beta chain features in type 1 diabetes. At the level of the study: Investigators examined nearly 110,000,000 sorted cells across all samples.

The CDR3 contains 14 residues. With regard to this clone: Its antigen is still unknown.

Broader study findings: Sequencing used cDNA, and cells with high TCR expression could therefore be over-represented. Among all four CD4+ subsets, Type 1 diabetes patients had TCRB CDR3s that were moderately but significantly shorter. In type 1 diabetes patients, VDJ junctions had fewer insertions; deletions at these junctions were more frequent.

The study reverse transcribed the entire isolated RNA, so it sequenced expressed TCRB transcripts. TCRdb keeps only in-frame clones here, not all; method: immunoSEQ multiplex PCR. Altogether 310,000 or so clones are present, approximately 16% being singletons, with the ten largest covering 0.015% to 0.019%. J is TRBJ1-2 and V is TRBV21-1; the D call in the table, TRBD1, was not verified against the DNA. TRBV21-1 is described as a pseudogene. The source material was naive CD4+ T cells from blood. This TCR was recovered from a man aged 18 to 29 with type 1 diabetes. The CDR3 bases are TGTGCCAGCAGCGCAGACAGGGCTGACTATGGCTACACCTTC. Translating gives CASSADRADYGYTF.